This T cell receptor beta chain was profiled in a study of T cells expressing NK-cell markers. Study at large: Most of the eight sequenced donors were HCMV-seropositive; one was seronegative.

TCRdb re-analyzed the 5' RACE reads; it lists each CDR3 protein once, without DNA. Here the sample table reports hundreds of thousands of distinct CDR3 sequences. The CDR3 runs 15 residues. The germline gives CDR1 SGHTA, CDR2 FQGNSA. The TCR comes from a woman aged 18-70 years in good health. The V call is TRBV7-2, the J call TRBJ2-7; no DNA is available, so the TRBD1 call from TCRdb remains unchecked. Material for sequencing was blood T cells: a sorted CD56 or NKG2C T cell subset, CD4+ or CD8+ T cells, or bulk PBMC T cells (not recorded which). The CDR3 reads CASSFFGTVSYEQYF.